These 21 T cell receptor beta chains were all obtained from the same sample, sequenced in a study of blood T cell repertoires in COVID-19. Clones were sequenced by immunoSEQ multiplex PCR, and TCRdb holds only the in-frame ones, with some missing. The repertoire holds about 290,000 clones, with roughly 90% as singletons. The specimen was peripheral blood. The receptors come from a woman in her 30s with COVID-19, enrolled during active disease.

The V call is TRBV24-1, the J call TRBJ1-2; maybe TRBD1 (5 bases). The CDR3 is 13 amino acids. The germline V gene encodes CDR1 KGHDR and CDR2 SFDVKD. V lost 12 bases and J 1 base, leaving 14 bases between the germline ends. The chain's CDR3 is CAASKGNNYGYTF. CDR3 in DNA: TGTGCCGCATCGAAGGGGAATAACTATGGCTACACCTTC.

This clone has a handful of counts. This chain uses TRBV2 with TRBJ1-2; D not certain. V was trimmed by 2 bases and J by 8 bases, leaving 15 bases between them. Per the germline V gene, CDR1 is SNHLY and CDR2 is FYNNEI. The CDR3 extends over 14 amino acids. The CDR3 coding sequence is TGTGCCAGCAGTGAAAGAGTATACCTCGGGGGCTACACCTTC. It specifies CASSERVYLGGYTF.

This clone was observed once. The chain recombines TRBV11-3 with TRBJ2-1, with TRBD2 matching over 9 bases. In germline, CDR1 is SGHNT, CDR2 YENEEA. The CDR3 is 17 amino acids. The ends lost 3 bases at V and 10 bases at J; junction bases unmatched: 16. The CDR3: CASSFSVLGGGGTEQFF. For the CDR3, the DNA is TGTGCCAGCAGCTTTTCGGTACTCGGCGGGGGGGGAACCGAGCAGTTCTTC.

This clone was counted only a few times. The V and J genes are TRBV4-2 and TRBJ2-3; TRBD2 might be the D (7 bases). Trimming took 1 base from V and 4 from J, leaving 15 bases between them. Germline V CDR1 and CDR2: LGHNA, YNFKEQ. The CDR3 runs 16 residues. CDR3 DNA sequence: TGTGCCAGCAGCCAAGCGACGGGGGGCGGGGCAGATACGCAGTATTTT. This codes for CASSQATGGGADTQYF.

V usage is TRBV11-3 and J usage is TRBJ2-7; maybe TRBD1 (6 bases). The germline CDR1 and CDR2 sequences are SGHNT and YENEEA. The CDR3 is 17 residues long. With 5 bases removed from V and 2 bases from J, the gap between germline ends came to 22 bases. The CDR3 spells CASSPPRQVGLPYEQYF. In nucleotides, the CDR3 is TGTGCCAGCAGCCCACCGCGACAGGTCGGTTTGCCCTACGAGCAGTACTTC.

The CDR3 here is CAISNNYEQYF. The CDR3 DNA reads as TGTGCCATCAGTAATAACTACGAGCAGTACTTC. The genes are TRBV10-3 and TRBJ2-7; D uncertain. CDR1 is ENHRY and CDR2 is SYGVKD in the germline V gene. Between the trimmed V and J ends, which lost 5 bases and 3 bases, there was a span of 5 bases. The CDR3 is 11 amino acids.

The chain carries TRBV2 and TRBJ1-1, with D uncertain. The CDR3 totals 12 residues. Germline CDR1 is SNHLY and CDR2 is FYNNEI. The V end lost 8 bases, the J end lost 4 bases, and 11 bases lay between the germline ends. The CDR3 loop reads CASVRSGTEAFF. The CDR3 nucleotides read TGTGCCAGCGTACGCAGTGGCACTGAAGCTTTCTTT.

The rearrangement links TRBV19 to TRBJ2-7, with 7 bases that match TRBD1. The CDR3 consists of 16 residues. Looked up from germline, CDR1 is LNHDA and CDR2 is SQIVND (reference sequence). The trim removed 10 bases at V and 5 bases at J, leaving 20 bases unmatched. CDR3 bases: TGTGCCACCATCCCGGGACAGACGAGAGTTCGGGACGAGCAGTACTTC. It codes for CATIPGQTRVRDEQYF. Complete variable domain (other parts from reference TRBV19 and TRBJ2-7): DGGITQSPKYLFRKEGQNVTLSCEQNLNHDAMYWYRQDPGQGLRLIYYSQIVNDFQKGDIAEGYSVSREKKESFPLTVTSAQKNPTAFYLCATIPGQTRVRDEQYFGPGTRLTVT.

CDR3 residues: CASSSLPGVTEAFF. The CDR3 DNA is TGTGCCAGCAGTTCACTACCCGGCGTCACTGAAGCTTTCTTT. The chain carries TRBV6-5 and TRBJ1-1; D ambiguous. The CDR3 is made up of 14 amino acids. CDR1 is MNHEY, CDR2 SVGAGI, per germline. The V and J ends lost 4 bases and 4 bases respectively, with 13 bases between them.

The genes are TRBV7-9 and TRBJ1-1, with D possibly TRBD1 on 5 matching bases. Trimming removed 4 bases from V and 7 bases from J, with 19 bases in between. The V gene's germline CDR1 is SEHNR and CDR2 FQNEAQ (reference sequence). The CDR3 runs to 15 residues. The CDR3 coding sequence is TGTGCCAGCAGCTCCGGCGTAATGGGAGGGGTTGAAGCTTTCTTT. Translated, it gives CASSSGVMGGVEAFF.

Concerning this clone itself: Germline is not matched at one junction end, which may reflect a read error. This chain joins TRBV6-5 and TRBJ1-4; possible D gene TRBD1, 5 bases. Per the germline V gene, CDR1 is MNHEY and CDR2 is SVGAGI. This CDR3 region has 14 residues. The CDR3 DNA sequence: TGTGCCAGCAGTTACTCCCTCACCGGGGGAAAACTATTTTTT. Its protein product is CASSYSLTGGKLFF.

V is TRBV3-1 (or the pseudogene TRBV3-2) and J is TRBJ1-2; 9 nucleotides line up with TRBD1. The V gene's germline CDR1 is LGHDT and CDR2 YNNKEL (reference sequence). V gave up 4 bases and J gave up 6 bases; unmatched junction bases: 18. CDR3 size: 18 residues. The CDR3 protein is CASSPQGSPGQGSDGYTF. CDR3 coding DNA: TGTGCCAGCAGCCCACAAGGGTCACCGGGACAGGGAAGTGATGGCTACACCTTC.

This sequence joins TRBV3-1 (or the pseudogene TRBV3-2) and TRBJ2-1; possible D gene TRBD2, 6 bases. This CDR3 comprises 14 residues. The V end lost 5 bases, the J end lost 6 bases, and 14 bases lay between the germline ends. Germline loops: CDR1 LGHDT, CDR2 YNNKEL (reference sequence). The CDR3 nucleotides read TGTGCCAGCAGCAGAATGGGGGGAGGCAATGAGCAGTTCTTC. Amino acid sequence: CASSRMGGGNEQFF.

Concerning this clone: Germline and junction disagree at one end, which may indicate a read error. The V and J genes are TRBV29-1 and TRBJ2-7; D perhaps matches TRBD2 (5 bases). The CDR3 loop spans 14 amino acids. The germline gives CDR1 SQVTM, CDR2 ANQGSEA. CDR3 residues: CSVHLGLHSYGQYF. Written as DNA, the CDR3 is TGCAGCGTCCACCTAGGACTCCACTCTTACGGGCAGTACTTC.

The chain has TRBV3-1 (or the pseudogene TRBV3-2) and TRBJ1-4; tentatively, D is TRBD1 (6 bases). Germline V CDR1 and CDR2: LGHDT, YNNKEL (reference sequence). V was trimmed by 3 bases and J by 0 bases, leaving 17 bases between them. The CDR3 is 18 amino acids. The CDR3 nucleotides read TGTGCCAGCAGCCAGTGGGGCAGGGGACGTGCAACTAATGAAAAACTGTTTTTT. Translating it yields CASSQWGRGRATNEKLFF.

The rearrangement uses TRBV10-1 and TRBJ2-1; D may be TRBD2 (5 bases). In germline, CDR1 is WNHNN, CDR2 SYGVQD (reference sequence). Trimming stripped 6 bases from V and 4 bases from J, with 13 bases between. The CDR3 runs to 14 residues. The CDR3 loop is CASSASTTYNEQFF. The CDR3 nucleotides read TGCGCCAGCAGCGCGTCGACTACATACAATGAGCAGTTCTTC.

In its sample, this clone was seen once. This chain links TRBV7-8 with TRBJ1-6, with 7 bases fitting TRBD1. V lost 5 bases to trimming and J lost 10 bases; unmatched junction nucleotides: 11. Germline V gives CDR1 SGHVS, CDR2 FQNEAQ. This CDR3 is 15 amino acids long. For the CDR3, the DNA is TGTGCCAGCAGCGACCGGGCACAGGGGAACTCACCCCTCCACTTT. It is translated as CASSDRAQGNSPLHF.

A note on this clone: Different DNA sequences within this sample yield the same CDR3. The rearrangement joins TRBV4-1 to TRBJ1-1; maybe TRBD1 (5 bases). Trimming shortened V by 0 bases and J by 1 base, and 9 bases separated the two germline ends. The CDR3 loop spans 15 amino acids. Per germline, CDR1 MGHRA and CDR2 YSYEKL. The CDR3, as DNA: TGCGCCAGCAGCCAAGAGGGGGGTGGGAACACTGAAGCTTTCTTT. Translated, it gives CASSQEGGGNTEAFF.

This chain connects TRBV19 to TRBJ2-7; D is unclear. Germline V gives CDR1 LNHDA, CDR2 SQIVND (reference sequence). The V gene lost 4 bases and the J gene lost 5 bases, with 6 bases spanning the gap. The CDR3 has 11 amino acids. CDR3 loop: CASSNLHEQYF. In DNA form, the CDR3 reads TGTGCCAGTAGTAATCTCCACGAGCAGTACTTC.

The CDR3 here is CASSNRGQPQHF. The CDR3 DNA is TGTGCCAGCAGCAATAGGGGTCAGCCCCAGCATTTT. The chain is built from TRBV6-2 or TRBV6-3 and TRBJ1-5; tentatively, D is TRBD1 (5 bases). Germline V CDR1 and CDR2: MNHEY, SVGEGT. The CDR3 consists of 12 residues. V lost 6 bases and J 6 bases, leaving 9 bases between the germline ends.

V is TRBV5-1 and J is TRBJ1-6; D possibly corresponds to TRBD1 (5 bases). The CDR3 spans 13 residues. Deletions cut 5 bases from V and 7 bases from J, with 10 bases between. Germline loops: CDR1 SGHRS, CDR2 YFSETQ. The CDR3 protein is CASRARENSPLHF. CDR3 coding DNA: TGCGCCAGCAGGGCCAGGGAAAATTCACCCCTCCACTTT.